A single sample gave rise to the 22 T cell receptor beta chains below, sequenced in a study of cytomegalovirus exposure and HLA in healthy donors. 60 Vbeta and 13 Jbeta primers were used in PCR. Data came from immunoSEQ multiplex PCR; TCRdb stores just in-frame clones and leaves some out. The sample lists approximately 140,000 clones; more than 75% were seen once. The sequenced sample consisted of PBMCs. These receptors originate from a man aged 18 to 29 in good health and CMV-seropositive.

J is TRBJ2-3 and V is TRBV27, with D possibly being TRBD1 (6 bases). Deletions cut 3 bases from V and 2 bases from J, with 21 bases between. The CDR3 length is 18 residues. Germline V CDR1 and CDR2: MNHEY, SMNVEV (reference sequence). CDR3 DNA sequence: TGTGCCAGCAGTTTTATCCTTTCATCGGACAGCTCCACAGATACGCAGTATTTT. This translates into CASSFILSSDSSTDTQYF.

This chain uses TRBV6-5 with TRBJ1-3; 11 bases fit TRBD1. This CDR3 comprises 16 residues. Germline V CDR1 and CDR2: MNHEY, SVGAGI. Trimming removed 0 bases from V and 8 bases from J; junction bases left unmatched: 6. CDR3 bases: TGTGCCAGCAGTTACTCCGGACAGGGGGCGCTGGACACCATATATTTT. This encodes CASSYSGQGALDTIYF.

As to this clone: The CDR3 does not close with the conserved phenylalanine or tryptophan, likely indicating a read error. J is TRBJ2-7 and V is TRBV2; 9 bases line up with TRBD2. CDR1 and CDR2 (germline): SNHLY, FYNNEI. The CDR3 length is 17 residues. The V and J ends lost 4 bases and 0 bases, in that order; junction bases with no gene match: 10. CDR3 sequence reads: CASSVHSGSPDSYEQYS. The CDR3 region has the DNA TGTGCCAGCAGTGTTCATAGCGGGAGTCCCGACTCCTACGAGCAGTACTCC.

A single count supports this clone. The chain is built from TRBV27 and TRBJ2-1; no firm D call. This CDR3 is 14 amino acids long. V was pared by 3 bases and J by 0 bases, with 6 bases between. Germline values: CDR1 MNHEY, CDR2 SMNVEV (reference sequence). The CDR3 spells CASSLLSSYNEQFF. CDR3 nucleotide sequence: TGTGCCAGCAGTTTGCTGAGCTCCTACAATGAGCAGTTCTTC.

CDR3 DNA sequence: TGTGCCAGCAGCGTAGACAGGGGAGACTACACTGAAGCTTTCTTT. As protein: CASSVDRGDYTEAFF. The rearrangement joins TRBV9 to TRBJ1-1, with 7 bases matching TRBD1. There are 15 residues in the CDR3. Unmatched junction bases numbered 5, after V lost 0 bases and J lost 3 bases. Germline V gene data show CDR1 as SGDLS and CDR2 as YYNGEE.

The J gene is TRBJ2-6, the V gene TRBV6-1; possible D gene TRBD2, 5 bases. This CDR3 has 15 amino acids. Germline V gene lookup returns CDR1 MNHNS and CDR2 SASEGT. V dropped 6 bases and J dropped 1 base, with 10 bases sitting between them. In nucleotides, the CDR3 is TGTGCCAGCAGCGAAAGAGGGTCTGGGGCCAACGTCCTGACTTTC. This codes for CASSERGSGANVLTF.

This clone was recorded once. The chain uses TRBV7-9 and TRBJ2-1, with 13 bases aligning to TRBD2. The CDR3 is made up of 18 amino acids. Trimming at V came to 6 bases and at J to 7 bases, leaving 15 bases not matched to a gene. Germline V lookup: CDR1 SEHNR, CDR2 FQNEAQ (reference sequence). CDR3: CASSSPIRTSGRVNEQFF. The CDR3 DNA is TGTGCCAGCAGTTCCCCGATCCGAACTAGCGGGAGGGTGAATGAGCAGTTCTTC.

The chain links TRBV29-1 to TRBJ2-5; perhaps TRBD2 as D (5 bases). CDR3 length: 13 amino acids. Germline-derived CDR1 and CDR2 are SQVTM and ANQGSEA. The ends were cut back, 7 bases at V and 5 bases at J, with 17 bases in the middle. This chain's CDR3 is CSADRTAGETQYF. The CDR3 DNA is TGCAGCGCCGACCGGACTGCCGGGGAGACCCAGTACTTC. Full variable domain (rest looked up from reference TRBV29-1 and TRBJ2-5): SAVISQKPSRDICQRGTSLTIQCQVDSQVTMMFWYRQQPGQSLTLIATANQGSEATYESGFVIDKFPISRPNLTFSTLTVSNMSPEDSSIYLCSADRTAGETQYFGPGTRLLVL.

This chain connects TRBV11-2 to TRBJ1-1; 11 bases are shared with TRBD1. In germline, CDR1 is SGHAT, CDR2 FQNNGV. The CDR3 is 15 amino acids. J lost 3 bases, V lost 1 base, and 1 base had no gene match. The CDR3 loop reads CASSLGDRGYTEAFF. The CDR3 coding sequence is TGTGCCAGCAGCTTAGGGGACAGGGGGTACACTGAAGCTTTCTTT.

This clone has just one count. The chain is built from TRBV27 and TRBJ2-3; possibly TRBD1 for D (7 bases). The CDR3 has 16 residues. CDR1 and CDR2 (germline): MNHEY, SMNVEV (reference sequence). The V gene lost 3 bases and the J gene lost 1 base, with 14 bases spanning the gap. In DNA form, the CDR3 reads TGTGCCAGCAGTTTTGCAGGGGGAGGTGGCACAGATACGCAGTATTTT. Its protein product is CASSFAGGGGTDTQYF.

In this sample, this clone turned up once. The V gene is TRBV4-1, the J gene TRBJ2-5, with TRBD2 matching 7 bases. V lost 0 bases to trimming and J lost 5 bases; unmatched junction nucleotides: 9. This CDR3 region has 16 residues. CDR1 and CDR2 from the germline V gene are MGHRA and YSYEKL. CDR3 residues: CASSQDTRERWETQYF. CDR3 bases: TGCGCCAGCAGCCAAGATACGCGGGAGAGGTGGGAGACCCAGTACTTC.

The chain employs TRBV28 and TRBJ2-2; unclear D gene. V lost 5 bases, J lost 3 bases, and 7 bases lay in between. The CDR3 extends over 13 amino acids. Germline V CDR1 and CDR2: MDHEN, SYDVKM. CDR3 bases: TGTGCCAGCAGTCCCTCCTACACCGGGGAGCTGTTTTTT. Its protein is CASSPSYTGELFF.

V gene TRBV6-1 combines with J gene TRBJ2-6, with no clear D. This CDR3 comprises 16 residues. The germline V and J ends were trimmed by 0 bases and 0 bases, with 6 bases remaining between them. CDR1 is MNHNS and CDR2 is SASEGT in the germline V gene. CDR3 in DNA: TGTGCCAGCAGTGAAGCGCGACTCTCTGGGGCCAACGTCCTGACTTTC. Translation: CASSEARLSGANVLTF.

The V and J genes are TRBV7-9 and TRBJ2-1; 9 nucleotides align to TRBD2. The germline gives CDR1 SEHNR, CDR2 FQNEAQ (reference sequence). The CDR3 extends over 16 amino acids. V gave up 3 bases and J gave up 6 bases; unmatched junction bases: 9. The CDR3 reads CASSFPSGRPVNEQFF. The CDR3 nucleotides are TGTGCCAGCAGCTTCCCAAGCGGGAGGCCGGTCAATGAGCAGTTCTTC. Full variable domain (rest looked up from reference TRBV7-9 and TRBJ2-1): DTGVSQNPRHKITKRGQNVTFRCDPISEHNRLYWYRQTLGQGPEFLTYFQNEAQLEKSRLLSDRFSAERPKGSFSTLEIQRTEQGDSAMYLCASSFPSGRPVNEQFFGPGTRLTVL.

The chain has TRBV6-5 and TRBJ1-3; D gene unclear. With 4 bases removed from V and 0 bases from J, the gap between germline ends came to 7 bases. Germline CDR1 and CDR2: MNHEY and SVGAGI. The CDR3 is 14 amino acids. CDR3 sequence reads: CASSSTSSGNTIYF. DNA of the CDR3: TGTGCCAGCAGTTCCACCAGCTCTGGAAACACCATATATTTT.

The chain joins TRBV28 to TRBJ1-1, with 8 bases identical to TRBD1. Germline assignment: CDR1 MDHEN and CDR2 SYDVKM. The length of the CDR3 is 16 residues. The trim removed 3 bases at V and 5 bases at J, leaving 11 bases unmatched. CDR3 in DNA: TGTGCCAGCAGTTTGGGGGACAGGACCATTCGGACTGAAGCTTTCTTT. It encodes CASSLGDRTIRTEAFF.

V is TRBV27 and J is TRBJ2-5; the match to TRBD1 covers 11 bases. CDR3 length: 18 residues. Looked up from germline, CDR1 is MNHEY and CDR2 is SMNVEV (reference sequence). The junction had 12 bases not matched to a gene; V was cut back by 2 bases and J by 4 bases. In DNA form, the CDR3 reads TGTGCCAGCAGTTTAAGTAGTAGGGGACAGGGGGGGCCAGAGACCCAGTACTTC. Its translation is CASSLSSRGQGGPETQYF.

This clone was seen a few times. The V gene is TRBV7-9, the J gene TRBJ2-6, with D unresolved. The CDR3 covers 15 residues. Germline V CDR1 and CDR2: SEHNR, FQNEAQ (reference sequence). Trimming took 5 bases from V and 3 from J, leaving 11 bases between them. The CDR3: CASSLNYGGANVLTF. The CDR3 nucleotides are TGTGCCAGCAGCCTGAACTATGGTGGGGCCAACGTCCTGACTTTC. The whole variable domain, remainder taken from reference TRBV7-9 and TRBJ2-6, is DTGVSQNPRHKITKRGQNVTFRCDPISEHNRLYWYRQTLGQGPEFLTYFQNEAQLEKSRLLSDRFSAERPKGSFSTLEIQRTEQGDSAMYLCASSLNYGGANVLTFGAGSRLTVL.

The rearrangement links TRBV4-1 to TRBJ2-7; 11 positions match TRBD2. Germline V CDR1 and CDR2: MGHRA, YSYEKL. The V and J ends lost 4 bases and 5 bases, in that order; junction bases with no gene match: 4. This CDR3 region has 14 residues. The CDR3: CASSLSGRADEQYF. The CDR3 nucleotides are TGCGCCAGCAGCCTTAGCGGGAGGGCGGACGAGCAGTACTTC.

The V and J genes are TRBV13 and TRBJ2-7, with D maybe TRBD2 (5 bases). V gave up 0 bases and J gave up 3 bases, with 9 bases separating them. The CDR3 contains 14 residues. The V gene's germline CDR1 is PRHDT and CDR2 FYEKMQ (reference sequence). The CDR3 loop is CASSLGSSDYEQYF. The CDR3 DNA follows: TGTGCCAGCAGCTTAGGAAGTAGCGACTACGAGCAGTACTTC. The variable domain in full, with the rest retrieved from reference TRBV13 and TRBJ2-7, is AAGVIQSPRHLIKEKRETATLKCYPIPRHDTVYWYQQGPGQDPQFLISFYEKMQSDKGSIPDRFSAQQFSDYHSELNMSSLELGDSALYFCASSLGSSDYEQYFGPGTRLTVT.

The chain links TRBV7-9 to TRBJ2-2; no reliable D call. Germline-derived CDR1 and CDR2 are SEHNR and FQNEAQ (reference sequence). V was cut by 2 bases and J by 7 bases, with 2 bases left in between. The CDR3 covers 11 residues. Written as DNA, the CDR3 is TGTGCCAGCAGCTTATACGGGGAGCTGTTTTTT. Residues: CASSLYGELFF.

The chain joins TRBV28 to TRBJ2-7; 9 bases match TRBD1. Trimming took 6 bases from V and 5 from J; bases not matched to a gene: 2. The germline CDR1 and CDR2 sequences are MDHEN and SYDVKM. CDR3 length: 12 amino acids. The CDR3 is CASRDRGNEQYF. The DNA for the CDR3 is TGTGCCAGCAGGGACAGGGGTAACGAGCAGTACTTC.